These 30 T cell receptor beta chains were all obtained from the same sample, sequenced in a study of blood T cells in healthy people across ages. Sample-barcoded 5' priming and a J-beta primer mix drove a second PCR of 7 to 11 cycles. Using its own MiXCR run on the 5' RACE reads, TCRdb lists one record per CDR3 protein. Seen here are under 2,000,000 distinct CDR3 sequences, about 49% observed once, and the top ten hold approximately 2.1%. Sequencing was performed on blood. The source is a woman in her thirties or forties in good health.

The chain is built from TRBV25-1 and TRBJ1-2; 10 bases fit TRBD1. Germline values: CDR1 MGHDK, CDR2 SYGVNS. With 2 bases clipped from V and 6 bases from J, the junction kept 9 bases outside the gene matches. CDR3 length equals 16 residues. The DNA for the CDR3 is TGTGCCAGCAGTGAAGGTCGGGACAGGGGCAAGAATGGCTACACCTTC. Its translation is CASSEGRDRGKNGYTF.

This clonotype has a single count. The chain joins TRBV12-3 or TRBV12-4 to TRBJ2-3, with 8 bases that match TRBD2. CDR3 length: 18 amino acids. J was trimmed by 5 bases and V by 0 bases; bases with no gene match: 13. CDR3 sequence reads: CASSLATLAGGRIDTQYF. CDR3 DNA sequence: TGTGCCAGCAGTTTAGCGACCTTGGCGGGGGGCCGGATAGATACGCAGTATTTT.

The chain links TRBV20-1 to TRBJ2-7, with D tentatively TRBD1 or TRBD2 (6 bases each). The germline V gene has CDR1 DFQATT and CDR2 SNEGSKA (reference sequence). The CDR3 totals 11 residues. The V end lost 2 bases, the J end lost 6 bases, and 8 bases lay between the germline ends. The CDR3 protein is CSARWGAEQYF. The CDR3, as DNA: TGCAGTGCTAGATGGGGGGCCGAGCAGTACTTC.

The rearrangement joins TRBV7-2 to TRBJ2-5, with 11 bases lining up with TRBD2. Trimming cost V 6 bases and J 7 bases; bases outside gene matches: 10. The CDR3 totals 15 residues. Germline lookup yields CDR1 SGHTA and CDR2 FQGNSA. Here the CDR3 reads CASRELLAGEGTQYF. The CDR3 DNA reads TGTGCCAGCAGGGAGCTACTAGCGGGGGAAGGGACCCAGTACTTC. Together with reference TRBV7-2 and TRBJ2-5, the CDR3 gives the full variable domain: GAGVSQSPSNKVTEKGKDVELRCDPISGHTALYWYRQSLGQGLEFLIYFQGNSAPDKSGLPSDRFSAERTGGSVSTLTIQRTQQEDSAVYLCASRELLAGEGTQYFGPGTRLLVL.

V and J are TRBV15 and TRBJ2-7; D unresolved. The germline gives CDR1 LNHNV, CDR2 YYDKDF (reference sequence). The CDR3 is 14 amino acids. V was shortened by 6 bases and J by 0 bases, with 12 bases between the two germline ends. The CDR3, as DNA: TGTGCCACCAGTATGACTGAGAGCTCCTACGAGCAGTACTTC. Encoded protein: CATSMTESSYEQYF.

The chain employs TRBV7-2 and TRBJ1-2; 8 bases are shared with TRBD1. This CDR3 region has 15 residues. Germline V gene data show CDR1 as SGHTA and CDR2 as FQGNSA. J was trimmed by 1 base and V by 5 bases; bases with no gene match: 6. CDR3 region: CASSPRTGSNYGYTF. CDR3 coding DNA: TGTGCCAGCAGCCCTCGGACAGGGAGTAACTATGGCTACACCTTC.

The chain links TRBV4-2 to TRBJ1-1, with D unresolved. Germline-derived CDR1 and CDR2 are LGHNA and YNFKEQ. The CDR3 sequence is 11 residues long. Between the trimmed V and J ends, which lost 7 bases and 6 bases, there was a span of 9 bases. CDR3 sequence (DNA): TGTGCCAGCACGCTCGGGGCTGAAGCTTTCTTT. It encodes CASTLGAEAFF.

The CDR3, as DNA: TGCAGTGCTAGCTCGGACAGGGTAGAGACCCAGTACTTC. Amino acids: CSASSDRVETQYF. This chain connects TRBV20-1 to TRBJ2-5; TRBD1 aligns across 8 bases. Unmatched junction bases numbered 4, after V lost 3 bases and J lost 4 bases. CDR1 DFQATT and CDR2 SNEGSKA come from the germline V gene (reference sequence). The CDR3 runs to 13 residues.

This clonotype was seen only a few times. The rearrangement links TRBV27 to TRBJ1-4, with TRBD1 matching 9 bases. The junction had 8 bases not matched to a gene; V was cut back by 4 bases and J by 8 bases. The germline V gene encodes CDR1 MNHEY and CDR2 SMNVEV (reference sequence). This CDR3 is 15 amino acids long. Written as DNA, the CDR3 is TGTGCCAGCAGTTCCCCCGGGACAGGGAGGGAAAAACTGTTTTTT. This encodes CASSSPGTGREKLFF.

As to this clonotype: A read error may be the cause here, since a much bigger clone is one base away. V gene TRBV5-6 combines with J gene TRBJ2-1, with D unresolved. This CDR3 region has 12 residues. Germline V gives CDR1 SGHDT, CDR2 YYEEEE. This chain's CDR3 is CASSQVNNGQFF. For the CDR3, the DNA is TGTGCCAGCAGCCAAGTAAACAATGGGCAGTTCTTC.

The V and J genes are TRBV5-1 and TRBJ2-3; the D is unclear. Germline lookup yields CDR1 SGHRS and CDR2 YFSETQ. V dropped 0 bases and J dropped 6 bases, with 11 bases sitting between them. The CDR3 is made up of 14 amino acids. DNA of the CDR3: TGCGCCAGCAGCTTGGGGAAGGGTGGCGATACGCAGTATTTT. Its protein product is CASSLGKGGDTQYF.

A word on this clonotype: A junction boundary mismatches the germline segment, possibly from a read error. The V gene is TRBV7-7, the J gene TRBJ2-3, with D perhaps being TRBD1 or TRBD2 (6 bases each). Germline values: CDR1 SSHAT, CDR2 FNYEAQ (reference sequence). The CDR3 is made up of 16 amino acids. CDR3 protein: CASSLGAGDLTDTQYF. CDR3 bases: TGTGCTAGCAGCTTAGGGGCAGGGGACTTAACAGATACGCAGTATTTT.

This chain uses TRBV29-1 with TRBJ2-5; TRBD1 aligns across 8 bases. The ends lost 5 bases at V and 1 base at J; junction bases unmatched: 12. The CDR3 totals 16 residues. CDR1 is SQVTM and CDR2 is ANQGSEA in the germline V gene. CDR3 nucleotides: TGCAGCGTTAATCGGGCGGACAGGGCAGTCCAAGAGACCCAGTACTTC. The encoded protein is CSVNRADRAVQETQYF.

The genes are TRBV20-1 and TRBJ1-2, with D tentatively TRBD1 (5 bases). With 0 bases removed from V and 1 base from J, the gap between germline ends came to 12 bases. The CDR3 length is 15 residues. In germline, CDR1 is DFQATT, CDR2 SNEGSKA (reference sequence). CDR3 protein: CSARDADGGNYGYTF. CDR3 sequence (DNA): TGCAGTGCTAGAGATGCGGACGGGGGTAACTATGGCTACACCTTC.

This chain joins TRBV6-6 and TRBJ2-1, with 8 positions matching TRBD2. The CDR3 is made up of 17 amino acids. Germline V CDR1 and CDR2: MNHNY, SVGAGI (reference sequence). J lost 6 bases, V lost 0 bases, and 10 bases had no gene match. This CDR3 is CASSYSPEGRGGNEQFF. The CDR3 nucleotides read TGTGCCAGCAGTTACTCGCCTGAGGGTCGGGGGGGCAATGAGCAGTTCTTC.

This clonotype was seen a handful of times. V gene TRBV29-1 combines with J gene TRBJ1-5; weak D call: TRBD1 (5 bases). The CDR3 contains 13 residues. Trimming removed 7 bases at V and 2 bases at J, with 12 bases between. The germline V gene has CDR1 SQVTM and CDR2 ANQGSEA. The CDR3 loop reads CSARDSGNQPQHF. The CDR3 DNA follows: TGCAGCGCCCGCGACAGCGGCAATCAGCCCCAGCATTTT.

This clonotype was counted between two and nine times. V is TRBV18 and J is TRBJ2-1, with TRBD1 identical over 10 bases. The germline CDR1 and CDR2 sequences are KGHSH and LQKENI. The ends lost 5 bases at V and 0 bases at J; junction bases unmatched: 4. The CDR3 spans 16 residues. CDR3 coding DNA: TGTGCCAGCTCAAGCTGGACAGGGGGCTCCTACAATGAGCAGTTCTTC. Protein product: CASSSWTGGSYNEQFF. Together with reference TRBV18 and TRBJ2-1, the CDR3 gives the full variable domain: NAGVMQNPRHLVRRRGQEARLRCSPMKGHSHVYWYRQLPEEGLKFMVYLQKENIIDESGMPKERFSAEFPKEGPSILRIQQVVRGDSAAYFCASSSWTGGSYNEQFFGPGTRLTVL.

As for this clonotype: Possible read error: a much larger clone is one base away. In DNA, the CDR3 is TGCGCCAGCAGCCAGGCCGCAGGACGGGGGCAGACCCAGTACTTC. Translation: CASSQAAGRGQTQYF. J is TRBJ2-5 and V is TRBV4-3; D tentatively fits TRBD1 or TRBD2 (6 bases each). V was trimmed by 3 bases and J by 6 bases, leaving 17 bases between them. The CDR3 totals 15 residues. The germline V gene has CDR1 LGHNA and CDR2 YSLEER.

This clonotype was counted a few times. The chain has TRBV29-1 and TRBJ1-2; 7 nucleotides agree with TRBD1. Germline V gives CDR1 SQVTM, CDR2 ANQGSEA. J gave up 12 bases and V 7 bases, and 11 bases lay outside the gene matches. The CDR3 length is 11 residues. CDR3 in DNA: TGCAGCGGTACAGGGGAATACGGCGACACCTTC. Its protein product is CSGTGEYGDTF.

DNA of the CDR3: TGTGCCAGCAGTTCCAGAACAACTCAAGAGGCCCAGTACTTC. It is translated as CASSSRTTQEAQYF. This sequence joins TRBV27 and TRBJ2-7; D is ambiguous. This CDR3 region has 14 residues. V lost 4 bases, J lost 10 bases, and 20 bases lay in between. The V gene's germline CDR1 is MNHEY and CDR2 SMNVEV (reference sequence).

The chain employs TRBV27 and TRBJ2-3; D unresolved. V shed 1 base and J shed 0 bases, with 14 bases lying between them. The length of the CDR3 is 17 residues. Looked up from germline, CDR1 is MNHEY and CDR2 is SMNVEV (reference sequence). The CDR3 DNA reads as TGTGCCAGCAGTTTATTGGGCGCGAAGACTAGCACAGATACGCAGTATTTT. Its protein is CASSLLGAKTSTDTQYF.

This rearrangement joins TRBV28 to TRBJ2-5; D not certain. The length of the CDR3 is 16 residues. V was clipped by 3 bases and J by 3 bases, with 17 bases between them. CDR1 and CDR2 from the germline V gene are MDHEN and SYDVKM. This CDR3 is CASSFLVVPDKETQYF. In DNA, the CDR3 is TGTGCCAGCAGTTTCCTCGTAGTGCCCGATAAAGAGACCCAGTACTTC.

The chain employs TRBV9 and TRBJ2-3; 7 bases are a match to TRBD1. Germline V gene sequence: CDR1 SGDLS, CDR2 YYNGEE. The junction had 19 bases not matched to a gene; V was cut back by 4 bases and J by 2 bases. The CDR3 spans 19 residues. CDR3 sequence reads: CASSSTGSPRAVLTDTQYF. CDR3 coding DNA: TGTGCCAGCAGCTCGACAGGGTCCCCGCGGGCGGTTCTCACAGATACGCAGTATTTT.

The rearrangement uses TRBV6-1 and TRBJ2-7; the D gene is possibly TRBD2 (5 bases). The CDR3 totals 14 residues. Per the germline V gene, CDR1 is MNHNS and CDR2 is SASEGT. Trimming stripped 8 bases from V and 3 bases from J, with 17 bases between. The CDR3 DNA follows: TGTGCCAGCCGACTCTACTCCCGGGACTACGAGCAGTACTTC. Its translation is CASRLYSRDYEQYF.

This clonotype was detected only a few times. The junction does not match germline at one end; this may be a read error. The V call is TRBV15, the J call TRBJ1-1; D ambiguous. The CDR3 runs to 14 residues. CDR1 and CDR2 (germline): LNHNV, YYDKDF (reference sequence). DNA of the CDR3: TGCGCCACCAGCAGAGAGTGGTCAAACACTGAAGCTTTCTTT. It is translated as CATSREWSNTEAFF.

There are a few counts of this clonotype. The gene calls are TRBV10-3 and TRBJ2-5; 7 bases are shared with TRBD1. Germline V gene lookup returns CDR1 ENHRY and CDR2 SYGVKD. V trimming: 3 bases; J trimming: 2 bases; junction bases outside the gene matches: 6. This CDR3 is built from 15 residues. The CDR3 DNA reads as TGTGCCATCAGTGAAACAGGGGAGATGCAAGAGACCCAGTACTTC. It codes for CAISETGEMQETQYF.

This rearrangement joins TRBV6-1 to TRBJ2-6; 9 bases agree with TRBD1. The CDR3 extends over 17 amino acids. Per the germline V gene, CDR1 is MNHNS and CDR2 is SASEGT. V shed 8 bases, J shed 0 bases, and the junction held 8 bases outside the gene matches. The CDR3 DNA sequence: TGTGCCAGCTCGGACAGGGGACGCCCCTCTGGGGCCAACGTCCTGACTTTC. Its protein product is CASSDRGRPSGANVLTF.

The chain uses TRBV3-1 and TRBJ2-7; no reliable D call. The DNA end is a closer match to TRBJ2-5, so the J assignment may be wrong. The CDR3 totals 14 residues. Germline lookup yields CDR1 LGHDT and CDR2 YNNKEL (reference sequence). CDR3 bases: TGTGCCAGCAGCCAAAGACAAGACGAAGAGACCCAGTACTTC. Residues: CASSQRQDEETQYF.

This clonotype was observed a handful of times. The V and J genes are TRBV7-2 and TRBJ2-3, with D possibly TRBD2 on 6 matching bases. V was cut by 4 bases and J by 4 bases, with 18 bases left in between. The CDR3 has 16 residues. In germline, CDR1 is SGHTA, CDR2 FQGNSA. CDR3 nucleotides: TGTGCCAGCAGCTCCCGCGGGAAGGGGTGGGCAGATACGCAGTATTTT. The encoded protein is CASSSRGKGWADTQYF.

CDR3 nucleotides: TGTGCCAGCAGTGATGAGGTGTTCGAGACCCAGTACTTC. Residues: CASSDEVFETQYF. The chain is built from TRBV25-1 and TRBJ2-5; no clear D gene. Per germline, CDR1 MGHDK and CDR2 SYGVNS. Deletions cut 3 bases from V and 5 bases from J, with 10 bases between. There are 13 residues in the CDR3.